This paragraph reports one T cell receptor (beta chain). Antigen specificity is unknown. Use of 60 Vbeta and 13 Jbeta primers characterized the PCR. Only in-frame clones appear in the TCRdb table, and some are missing; sequencing was by immunoSEQ multiplex PCR. The data hold over 80,000 clones, with approximately 85% observed a single time. The sample belongs to a study of cytomegalovirus exposure and HLA in healthy donors. Study-level information: Early on, a data release was issued that held 85 million to 95 million unique TCRs from HLA-typed donors.

Findings and limits, study-wide: The HLA-A and HLA-B alleles of most subjects were reportedly predicted accurately from TCR beta sequences. The majority of TCR sequences were rare, yet some public TCRs appeared in many donors.

This TCR was sampled from a man aged 35 to 55 in good health and CMV-seropositive. Sequencing was carried out using PBMCs.

CDR3 in amino acids: CASSWEGTNEKLFF. Written as DNA, the CDR3 is TGCGCCAGCAGCTGGGAGGGAACTAATGAAAAACTGTTTTTT. The rearrangement joins TRBV5-1 to TRBJ1-4; D not resolved. The germline V gene has CDR1 SGHRS and CDR2 YFSETQ. The length of the CDR3 is 14 residues. The ends were cut back, 3 bases at V and 1 base at J, with 7 bases in the middle.